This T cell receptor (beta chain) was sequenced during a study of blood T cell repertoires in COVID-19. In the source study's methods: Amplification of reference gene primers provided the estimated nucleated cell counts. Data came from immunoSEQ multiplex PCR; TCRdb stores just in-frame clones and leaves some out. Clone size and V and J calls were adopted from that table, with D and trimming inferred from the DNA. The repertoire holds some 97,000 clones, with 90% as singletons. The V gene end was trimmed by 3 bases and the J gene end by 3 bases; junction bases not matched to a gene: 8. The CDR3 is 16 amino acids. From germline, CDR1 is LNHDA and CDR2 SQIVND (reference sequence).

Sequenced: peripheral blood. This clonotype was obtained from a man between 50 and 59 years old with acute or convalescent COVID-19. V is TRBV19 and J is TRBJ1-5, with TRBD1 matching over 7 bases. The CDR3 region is CASSMRGQTDNQPQHF. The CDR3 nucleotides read TGTGCCAGTAGTATGAGGGGACAGACGGACAATCAGCCCCAGCATTTT.